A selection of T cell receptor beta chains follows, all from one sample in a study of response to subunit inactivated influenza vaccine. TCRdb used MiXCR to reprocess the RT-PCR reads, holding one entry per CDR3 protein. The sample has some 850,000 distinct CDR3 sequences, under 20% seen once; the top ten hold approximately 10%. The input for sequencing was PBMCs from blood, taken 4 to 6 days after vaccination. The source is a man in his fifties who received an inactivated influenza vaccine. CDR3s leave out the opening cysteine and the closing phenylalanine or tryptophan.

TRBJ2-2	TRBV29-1	SVEVRDRGNTGELF
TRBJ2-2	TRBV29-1	SVRSGMNTGELF
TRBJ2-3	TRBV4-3	ASSQAKRSITQY
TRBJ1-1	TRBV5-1	ASSRDSFP
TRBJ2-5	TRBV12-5	ASGLGGQETQY
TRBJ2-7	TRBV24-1	ATSDRQGYEQY
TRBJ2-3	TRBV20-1	SARDWASGSTDTQY
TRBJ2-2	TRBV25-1	ASSVPGGGNTGELF
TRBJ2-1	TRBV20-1	SASASGRANEQF
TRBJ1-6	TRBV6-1	ASTTRASYNSPLH
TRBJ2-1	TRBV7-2	ASSLRAASYNEQF
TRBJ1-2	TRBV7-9	ASSLLGGVAT
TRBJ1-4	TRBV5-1	ASSATGTENEKLF
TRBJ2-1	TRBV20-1	SAYPRTRGLNEQF
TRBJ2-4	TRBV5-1	ASSAANIQY
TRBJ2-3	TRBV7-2	ASSHSAGVGGTDTQY
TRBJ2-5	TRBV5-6	ASSLGLTALGLETQY
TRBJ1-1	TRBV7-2	ASSLGILNTEAF
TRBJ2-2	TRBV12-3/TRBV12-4	ASSRGERVRAGELF
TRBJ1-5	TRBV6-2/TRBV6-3	ASRTQNRPQH
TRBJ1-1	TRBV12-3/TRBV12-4	ASRGQGARTEAF
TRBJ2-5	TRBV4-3	ASSQDGTSGGRETQY
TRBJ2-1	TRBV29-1	SVAHPGLAGYEQF
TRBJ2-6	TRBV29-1	SAGEGSSGANVLT
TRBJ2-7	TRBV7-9	ASSPPVGGRSYEQY
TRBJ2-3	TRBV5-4	ASSFPTSGGASDTQY
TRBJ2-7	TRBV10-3	AISPPLHEREQY
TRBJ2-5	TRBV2	ASNTPWGRGQETQY
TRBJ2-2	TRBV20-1	SATPGMDTGELF
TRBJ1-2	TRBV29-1	SVHAPGGGYGYT
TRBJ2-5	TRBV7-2	ASSLGASEETQY
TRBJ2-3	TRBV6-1	ASNRDRVADTQY
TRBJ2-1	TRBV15	ATSRDIGVYNEQF
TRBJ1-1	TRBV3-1	ASSQRGGGGTEAF
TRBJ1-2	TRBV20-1	SARVTDLIYGYT
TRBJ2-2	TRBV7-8	ASSLYGTGSGELF
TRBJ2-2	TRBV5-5	ASSYDRVGGELF
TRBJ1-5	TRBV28	AAQGRGQPQH
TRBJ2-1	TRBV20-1	SATQTSGRFNEQF
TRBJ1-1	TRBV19	ASSILRGQNTEAF
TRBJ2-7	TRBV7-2	ASSYGGGTGDEQY
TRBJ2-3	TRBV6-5	ASSYSSRKDTQY
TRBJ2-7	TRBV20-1	SAEGDKSYEQY
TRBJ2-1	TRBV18	ASSPIRLAEDPYNEQF
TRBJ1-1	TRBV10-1	ASSEPRGLAF
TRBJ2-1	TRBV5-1	ASSLVLRGGGNNEQF
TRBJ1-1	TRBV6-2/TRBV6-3	ASSIRGQGRAF
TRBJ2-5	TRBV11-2	ASSPTSGGVGETQY
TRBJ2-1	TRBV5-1	ASSWGDLGYNEQF